A single sample is the source of the 27 T cell receptor beta chains below, sequenced in a study of T cells expressing NK-cell markers (dated by TCRdb to the early 2020s). Libraries were prepared through 5' RACE. The sequencing machine was an Illumina HiSeq 2000. TCRdb reprocessed the reads, and each CDR3 protein sequence is entered once, without DNA. The sample's table lists a count of around 100,000 distinct CDR3 sequences. The top ten hold about 18% of the sample. The sequenced sample consisted of blood T cells: a sorted CD56 or NKG2C T cell subset, CD4+ or CD8+ T cells, or bulk PBMC T cells (not recorded which). Receptors were obtained from a woman between 18 and 69 years old in good health.

The chain joins TRBV12-3 or TRBV12-4 to TRBJ2-3. The CDR3 contains 12 residues. The CDR3 here is CASSFWVDTQYF.

The chain links TRBV27 to TRBJ1-5. Germline-derived CDR1 and CDR2 are MNHEY and SMNVEV (reference sequence). CDR3 length equals 13 residues. The CDR3 loop is CASSLSFYQPQHF.

CDR3 sequence reads: CAIGLAGPYEQYF. The J gene is TRBJ2-7, the V gene TRBV10-3; TCRdb's D gene call, TRBD2, goes unchecked for lack of DNA. This CDR3 is built from 13 residues. Looked up from germline, CDR1 is ENHRY and CDR2 is SYGVKD.

The chain couples TRBV4-3 to TRBJ2-5; TCRdb names TRBD1, which stays unverified in the absence of DNA. The CDR3 consists of 16 residues. From germline, CDR1 is LGHNA and CDR2 YSLEER. The CDR3 reads CASSAIGGADQETQYF.

The chain combines TRBV14 with TRBJ2-1; the TCRdb call, TRBD2, lacks DNA for checking. Germline lookup yields CDR1 SGHDN and CDR2 FVKESK. The CDR3 has 15 residues. The CDR3 loop is CASSPSMEAHHEQFF.

The V and J genes are TRBV10-3 and TRBJ2-1; the D call from TCRdb, TRBD2, cannot be confirmed without DNA. Per the germline V gene, CDR1 is ENHRY and CDR2 is SYGVKD. CDR3 length: 16 residues. The CDR3 spells CAIRTSGESSYNEQFF.

J is TRBJ1-5 and V is TRBV27; TCRdb calls TRBD1, which cannot be checked without DNA. From germline, CDR1 is MNHEY and CDR2 SMNVEV (reference sequence). CDR3 length: 15 amino acids. Here the CDR3 reads CASSLMTGAYQPQHF.

The chain links TRBV28 to TRBJ2-7; TCRdb's D call, TRBD1, is unchecked because there is no DNA. The germline V gene has CDR1 MDHEN and CDR2 SYDVKM. The CDR3 loop spans 15 amino acids. The CDR3 sequence: CASTPRDREWYEQYF.

The chain employs TRBV28 and TRBJ2-5; checking the TCRdb D call of TRBD2 is not possible without DNA. CDR1 is MDHEN and CDR2 is SYDVKM in the germline V gene. This CDR3 has 13 residues. The chain's CDR3 is CASSSREGETQYF.

The gene calls are TRBV3-1 and TRBJ1-2; lacking DNA, the TRBD1 call made by TCRdb goes unchecked. The CDR3 is 17 amino acids. Germline V lookup: CDR1 LGHDT, CDR2 YNNKEL (reference sequence). This CDR3 reads CASSPRPGFLPNYGYTF.

This chain joins TRBV7-8 and TRBJ2-1; no DNA is available, so the TRBD1 call from TCRdb remains unchecked. Germline CDR1 and CDR2: SGHVS and FQNEAQ. This CDR3 spans 14 amino acids. CDR3 protein: CASSLILGDNEQFF.

CDR3 region: CSARVLAVTDTQYF. The J gene is TRBJ2-3, the V gene TRBV20-1; TCRdb picks TRBD2, but there is no DNA to check that call. The CDR3 spans 14 residues. Germline lookup yields CDR1 DFQATT and CDR2 SNEGSKA (reference sequence).

V usage is TRBV19 and J usage is TRBJ2-1; checking the TCRdb D call of TRBD1 is not possible without DNA. The CDR3 is 19 residues long. Germline V gene lookup returns CDR1 LNHDA and CDR2 SQIVND (reference sequence). The CDR3 is CASSIGLGSGASSYNEQFF. The complete variable domain, with remaining parts taken from reference TRBV19 and TRBJ2-1, reads DGGITQSPKYLFRKEGQNVTLSCEQNLNHDAMYWYRQDPGQGLRLIYYSQIVNDFQKGDIAEGYSVSREKKESFPLTVTSAQKNPTAFYLCASSIGLGSGASSYNEQFFGPGTRLTVL.

The rearrangement links TRBV29-1 to TRBJ2-2; checking the TCRdb D call of TRBD1 is not possible without DNA. The CDR3 is made up of 12 amino acids. Germline V gene lookup returns CDR1 SQVTM and CDR2 ANQGSEA. The CDR3 reads CGSTGNTGELFF.

This chain connects TRBV5-6 to TRBJ2-3; the TCRdb D gene call, TRBD2, has no DNA to confirm it. The CDR3 runs 15 residues. Germline V gene lookup returns CDR1 SGHDT and CDR2 YYEEEE. The CDR3: CASSSSGWGTDTQYF.

V and J are TRBV7-3 and TRBJ2-3; the D call of TRBD1 rests on TCRdb alone, since no DNA is present to check it. The germline V gene has CDR1 SGHTA and CDR2 FQGTGA. This CDR3 has 15 amino acids. CDR3 protein: CASSLSGAVTDTQYF.

This sequence joins TRBV6-2 or TRBV6-3 and TRBJ2-7; TCRdb indicates TRBD1, and absent DNA this call remains unverified. Germline loops: CDR1 MNHEY, CDR2 SVGEGT. The CDR3 totals 13 residues. The CDR3 loop reads CASSYLPAYEQYF.

The chain is built from TRBV9 and TRBJ2-2; TCRdb's D gene call, TRBD1, goes unchecked for lack of DNA. From germline, CDR1 is SGDLS and CDR2 YYNGEE. The CDR3 runs 17 residues. CDR3: CASSVARGGSFTGELFF.

This chain connects TRBV11-2 to TRBJ2-7; TCRdb outputs TRBD1, but without DNA this stays unchecked. Germline lookup yields CDR1 SGHAT and CDR2 FQNNGV. The CDR3 contains 15 residues. The CDR3 loop reads CASSLGVSSSYEQYF.

CDR3 amino acids: CASSPTGTSGGGSYANTGELFF. The rearrangement uses TRBV4-2 and TRBJ2-2; the TCRdb call, TRBD2, lacks DNA for checking. Germline V lookup: CDR1 LGHNA, CDR2 YNFKEQ. This CDR3 has 22 residues.

The J gene is TRBJ2-1, the V gene TRBV11-1; without DNA, the TCRdb call of TRBD1 cannot be checked. CDR3 size: 18 residues. Germline lookup yields CDR1 SGHAT and CDR2 FQDESV (reference sequence). CDR3 protein: CASSSKRGDPSAYNEQFF. The full variable domain, rest sourced from reference TRBV11-1 and TRBJ2-1, is EAEVAQSPRYKITEKSQAVAFWCDPISGHATLYWYRQILGQGPELLVQFQDESVVDDSQLPKDRFSAERLKGVDSTLKIQPAELGDSAMYLCASSSKRGDPSAYNEQFFGPGTRLTVL.

The chain recombines TRBV19 with TRBJ2-1. The germline V gene has CDR1 LNHDA and CDR2 SQIVND (reference sequence). This CDR3 is 12 amino acids long. The chain's CDR3 is CASSIGHNEQFF.

This rearrangement joins TRBV3-1 to TRBJ2-1; TCRdb's D call, TRBD1, is unchecked because there is no DNA. Germline assignment: CDR1 LGHDT and CDR2 YNNKEL (reference sequence). There are 17 residues in the CDR3. Here the CDR3 reads CASSQSRTETPYNEQFF.

The chain joins TRBV5-1 to TRBJ2-1; TCRdb calls TRBD1, which cannot be checked without DNA. The CDR3 spans 17 residues. From germline, CDR1 is SGHRS and CDR2 YFSETQ. CDR3 sequence reads: CASSPRGDPSSYNEQFF.

The chain links TRBV5-4 to TRBJ2-5. Germline CDR1 and CDR2: SGHNT and YYREEE (reference sequence). The CDR3 runs to 14 residues. CDR3 loop: CASSFWGSQETQYF.

J is TRBJ1-1 and V is TRBV27; without DNA, the TCRdb call of TRBD1 cannot be checked. The CDR3 has 16 amino acids. Germline loops: CDR1 MNHEY, CDR2 SMNVEV (reference sequence). The CDR3 protein is CASSQDSLRERTEAFF.

The chain has TRBV4-3 and TRBJ1-6. Germline values: CDR1 LGHNA, CDR2 YSLEER. CDR3 length equals 13 residues. CDR3 region: CASNQPPNSPLHF.